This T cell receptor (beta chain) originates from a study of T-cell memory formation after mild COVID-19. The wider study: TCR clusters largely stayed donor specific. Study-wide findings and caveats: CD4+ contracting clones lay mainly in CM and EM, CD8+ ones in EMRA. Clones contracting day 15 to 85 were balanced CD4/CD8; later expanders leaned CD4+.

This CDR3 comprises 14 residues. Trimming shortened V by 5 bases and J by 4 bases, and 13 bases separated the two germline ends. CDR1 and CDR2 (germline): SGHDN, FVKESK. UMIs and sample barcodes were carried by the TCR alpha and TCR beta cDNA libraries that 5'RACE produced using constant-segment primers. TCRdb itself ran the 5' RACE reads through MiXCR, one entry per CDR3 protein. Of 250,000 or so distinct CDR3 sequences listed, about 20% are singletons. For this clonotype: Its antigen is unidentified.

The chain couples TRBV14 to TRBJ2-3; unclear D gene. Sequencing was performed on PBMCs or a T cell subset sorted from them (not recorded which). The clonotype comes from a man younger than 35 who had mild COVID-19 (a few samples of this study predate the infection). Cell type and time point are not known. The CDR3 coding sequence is TGTGCCAGCAGCGAAGTTAAGCTGGCAGATACGCAGTATTTT. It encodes CASSEVKLADTQYF. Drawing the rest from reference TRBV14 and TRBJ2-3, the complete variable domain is EAGVTQFPSHSVIEKGQTVTLRCDPISGHDNLYWYRRVMGKEIKFLLHFVKESKQDESGMPNNRFLAERTGGTYSTLKVQPAELEDSGVYFCASSEVKLADTQYFGPGTRLTVL.